This entry concerns a single T cell receptor beta chain. CDR3 length: 11 amino acids. Trimming removed 4 bases from V and 0 bases from J, with 3 bases in between. From germline, CDR1 is DFQATT and CDR2 SNEGSKA (reference sequence). The table came from immunoSEQ multiplex PCR; TCRdb's copy has only in-frame clones and leaves some out. The sample contains about 130,000 clones, 80% to 95% of which appear only once. The source of the sample is a study of control samples from healthy donors and cancer patients. The clonotype was recovered from a man between 40 and 49 years old in good health. This chain connects TRBV20-1 to TRBJ1-1; unclear D gene. Sequenced: blood. The CDR3 DNA sequence: TGCAGTGCTATTATGAACACTGAAGCTTTCTTT. Amino acid sequence: CSAIMNTEAFF.